This record covers a single T cell receptor beta chain. The entry originates in a study of CD8+CD57+ T cells in acquired aplastic anemia. Study overall: The study obtained an average of approximately 2.9 ug of DNA from sorted CD4+ and CD8+ cells.

The template for TCR beta VDJ and CDR3 sequence profiling was genomic DNA. Each CDR3 protein gets one entry after TCRdb re-called the reads with MiXCR. This sample has around 80,000 distinct CDR3 sequences, with around 70% found just once. Individuals selected for sequencing had exhibited CD8+CD57+ cell expansion on flow cytometry. Patients were treatment-naive when blood was sampled. The germline V gene encodes CDR1 SNHLY and CDR2 FYNNEI. With 5 bases clipped from V and 5 bases from J, the junction kept 5 bases outside the gene matches. The CDR3 has 13 amino acids. The sequencing sample was made of sorted CD4+, CD8+, or CD8+CD57+ T cells (not recorded which) from PBMCs. The chain joins TRBV2 to TRBJ1-2, with TRBD1 matching 7 bases. This TCR came from a human donor with aplastic anemia. CDR3 sequence (DNA): TGTGCCAGCAGTTTGGGACAGTTTTATGGCTACACCTTC. As protein: CASSLGQFYGYTF.